The 7 T cell receptor beta chains reported below all come from one sample, sequenced in a study of blood T cell repertoires in COVID-19 (dated by TCRdb to 2018 to 2021). The method was the immunoSEQ multiplex PCR assay. What TCRdb holds here is the immuneACCESS table cut down to in-frame rearrangements. Part of the clones is not present; checked against another copy, under half of the missing clones reflect an unresolved V gene, and the others are unexplained. The sample data list about 76,000 clones, and approximately 86% of these were observed just once. Roughly a sixth of the sample comes from the top ten. The specimen was peripheral blood. The receptors originated from a human donor in a cohort sampled during active COVID-19.

The chain combines TRBV2 with TRBJ2-5; a possible D gene is TRBD1 (6 bases). With 6 bases removed from V and 1 base from J, the gap between germline ends came to 12 bases. Germline CDR1 is SNHLY and CDR2 is FYNNEI. The CDR3 runs to 14 residues. CDR3 sequence (DNA): TGTGCCAGCAGCGCACAGGGATCCCAAGAGACCCAGTACTTC. Residues: CASSAQGSQETQYF.

The genes are TRBV10-1 and TRBJ2-2; no definite D call. The V and J ends lost 1 base and 6 bases respectively, with 9 bases between them. Germline CDR1 reads WNHNN; CDR2 reads SYGVQD (reference sequence). The CDR3 covers 14 residues. CDR3 amino acids: CASSEYLNAGELFF. The CDR3 bases are TGCGCCAGCAGTGAGTACCTAAACGCCGGGGAGCTGTTTTTT.

The genes are TRBV25-1 and TRBJ1-4; D possibly corresponds to TRBD1 (5 bases). Trimming cost V 6 bases and J 0 bases, with 11 bases left between them. This CDR3 comprises 15 residues. The germline V gene encodes CDR1 MGHDK and CDR2 SYGVNS. In nucleotides, the CDR3 is TGTGCCAGCAGACCCGGACAAGCAACTAATGAAAAACTGTTTTTT. Translated: CASRPGQATNEKLFF.

The chain carries TRBV7-2 and TRBJ1-3; D is undetermined. The V end lost 1 base, the J end lost 2 bases, and 15 bases lay between the germline ends. Germline assignment: CDR1 SGHTA and CDR2 FQGNSA. The CDR3 runs 17 residues. The CDR3 coding sequence is TGTGCCAGCAGCTTAGAAATTAGAATAGGAGCTGGAAACACCATATATTTT. Translating it yields CASSLEIRIGAGNTIYF.

V and J are TRBV7-2 and TRBJ2-6, with TRBD1 matching over 11 bases. CDR1 and CDR2 (germline): SGHTA, FQGNSA. CDR3 size: 18 residues. V was pared by 5 bases and J by 0 bases, with 6 bases of the junction left unmatched. CDR3 region: CASSPRTGGGSGANVLTF. CDR3 coding DNA: TGTGCCAGCAGCCCCAGGACAGGGGGCGGCTCTGGGGCCAACGTCCTGACTTTC.

V and J are TRBV5-1 and TRBJ2-5; TRBD1 matches 7 bases. Trimming at V came to 0 bases and at J to 4 bases, leaving 3 bases not matched to a gene. CDR1 and CDR2 (germline): SGHRS, YFSETQ. The CDR3 runs to 14 residues. The CDR3 region is CASSLGAGGETQYF. The CDR3 DNA sequence: TGCGCCAGCAGCTTGGGGGCAGGGGGAGAGACCCAGTACTTC.

This rearrangement joins TRBV12-3 or TRBV12-4 to TRBJ2-2; D not resolved. The CDR3 is 11 amino acids. V shed 7 bases and J shed 6 bases, with 6 bases lying between them. DNA of the CDR3: TGTGCCAGCAATCTCGCCGGGGAGCTGTTTTTT. Its protein product is CASNLAGELFF.